Shown below are 31 T cell receptor beta chains from a single sample sequenced in a study of cytomegalovirus exposure and HLA in healthy donors. Primers: 60 Vbeta forward and 13 Jbeta reverse. Method: immunoSEQ multiplex PCR; TCRdb's copy keeps in-frame clones and lacks some. The sample holds 100,000 to 120,000 clones, approximately 80% seen once. Sequencing used PBMCs. The receptors were gathered from a woman in her sixties or seventies in good health and CMV-seropositive.

This clone showed up just once. CDR3 bases: TGTGCCAGCAGTATACACTCGGGGGATGGCTACACCTTC. Translated, it gives CASSIHSGDGYTF. The chain uses TRBV28 and TRBJ1-2, with TRBD1 as a possible D gene (5 bases). The CDR3 sequence is 13 residues long. V was trimmed by 5 bases and J by 6 bases, leaving 13 bases between them. CDR1 MDHEN and CDR2 SYDVKM come from the germline V gene.

There are a few counts of this clone. The V call is TRBV18, the J call TRBJ1-1, with 11 bases that match TRBD1. CDR3 size: 15 residues. After removal of 2 bases from V and 8 bases from J, the junction contained 7 bases not matched to a gene. CDR1 and CDR2 (germline): KGHSH, LQKENI. The CDR3 DNA follows: TGTGCCAGCTCACCAAGGGGACAGGGGGTTTCGGAAGCTTTCTTT. It codes for CASSPRGQGVSEAFF.

In its sample, this clone was seen a few times. The rearrangement joins TRBV7-9 to TRBJ1-1; 9 bases match TRBD1. The V gene's germline CDR1 is SEHNR and CDR2 FQNEAQ (reference sequence). V trimming: 1 base; J trimming: 10 bases; junction bases outside the gene matches: 7. CDR3 length: 14 amino acids. The CDR3 sequence: CASSLVSQGARAFF. CDR3 nucleotides: TGTGCCAGCAGCTTAGTTTCACAGGGGGCCCGAGCTTTCTTT. The variable domain in full, with the rest retrieved from reference TRBV7-9 and TRBJ1-1, is DTGVSQNPRHKITKRGQNVTFRCDPISEHNRLYWYRQTLGQGPEFLTYFQNEAQLEKSRLLSDRFSAERPKGSFSTLEIQRTEQGDSAMYLCASSLVSQGARAFFGQGTRLTVV.

The chain carries TRBV7-2 and TRBJ2-1; TRBD2 matches at 14 bases. The CDR3 runs to 15 residues. The V and J ends lost 5 bases and 8 bases, in that order; junction bases with no gene match: 5. The germline CDR1 and CDR2 sequences are SGHTA and FQGNSA. Written as DNA, the CDR3 is TGTGCCAGCAGCCCGGGACTAGCGGGAGCCCATGAGCAGTTCTTC. Translating gives CASSPGLAGAHEQFF.

This chain joins TRBV7-2 and TRBJ2-1; 10 nucleotides agree with TRBD2. The CDR3 is made up of 14 amino acids. CDR1 and CDR2 from the germline V gene are SGHTA and FQGNSA. V lost 5 bases and J lost 7; bases outside the gene matches: 5. CDR3 amino acids: CASSLGTSANEQFF. The CDR3 nucleotides read TGTGCCAGCAGCCTTGGGACTAGCGCTAATGAGCAGTTCTTC.

This clone was picked up a small number of times. This sequence joins TRBV7-9 and TRBJ2-5; 10 bases match TRBD2. There are 18 residues in the CDR3. V shed 2 bases and J 4 bases; nucleotides not matched to a gene: 13. Germline loops: CDR1 SEHNR, CDR2 FQNEAQ (reference sequence). For the CDR3, the DNA is TGTGCCAGCAGCTTAATTCTAGCGGGAGTCCTCAGGGGAGAGACCCAGTACTTC. This codes for CASSLILAGVLRGETQYF.

This sequence joins TRBV7-9 and TRBJ1-1, with TRBD1 matching 7 bases. Trimming at V came to 5 bases and at J to 3 bases, leaving 0 bases not matched to a gene. Germline V gene lookup returns CDR1 SEHNR and CDR2 FQNEAQ (reference sequence). The CDR3 is 12 amino acids. In nucleotides, the CDR3 is TGTGCCAGCAGCCAGGGGGACACTGAAGCTTTCTTT. Its protein is CASSQGDTEAFF.

This clone occurred a few times. V and J are TRBV5-1 and TRBJ2-1; 7 positions match TRBD2. In germline, CDR1 is SGHRS, CDR2 YFSETQ. This CDR3 has 17 amino acids. V was pared by 2 bases and J by 7 bases, with 15 bases of the junction left unmatched. CDR3 in amino acids: CASSFGGREPPWNEQFF. The CDR3 DNA reads TGCGCCAGCAGCTTTGGCGGGCGGGAGCCCCCGTGGAATGAGCAGTTCTTC.

V gene TRBV5-1 combines with J gene TRBJ2-5; D is undetermined. The CDR3 contains 16 residues. The V end was cut by 4 bases, the J end by 3 bases, with 19 bases between. Germline lookup yields CDR1 SGHRS and CDR2 YFSETQ. The CDR3 bases are TGCGCCAGCAGCCCCGGATCGATAGCACTCGAAGAGACCCAGTACTTC. It encodes CASSPGSIALEETQYF.

This clone was picked up one time. The V gene is TRBV6-4, the J gene TRBJ1-5; D is possibly TRBD1 (6 bases). The V gene's germline CDR1 is MRHNA and CDR2 SNTAGT. With 6 bases removed from V and 9 bases from J, the gap between germline ends came to 21 bases. The CDR3 sequence is 15 residues long. The CDR3 nucleotides read TGTGCCAGCAGGAACTTAATACAGGGACCCCTGCCCCAGCATTTT. Translation: CASRNLIQGPLPQHF.

V gene TRBV4-1 combines with J gene TRBJ2-1; D perhaps matches TRBD2 (5 bases). The CDR3 loop spans 14 amino acids. Trimming took 4 bases from V and 3 from J, leaving 10 bases between them. Germline values: CDR1 MGHRA, CDR2 YSYEKL. DNA for the CDR3: TGCGCCAGCAGCCTTCCAACTAGCTACAATGAGCAGTTCTTC. Translation: CASSLPTSYNEQFF.

The chain uses TRBV10-3 and TRBJ1-6; no clear D. The CDR3 spans 12 residues. Germline V gives CDR1 ENHRY, CDR2 SYGVKD. Trimming shortened V by 10 bases and J by 7 bases, and 11 bases separated the two germline ends. CDR3 loop: CATSEGNSPLHF. The CDR3 coding sequence is TGTGCCACCTCGGAGGGAAATTCACCCCTCCACTTT.

The chain has TRBV5-8 and TRBJ2-3; 10 bases match TRBD1. The CDR3 has 16 residues. The junction had 3 bases not matched to a gene; V was cut back by 2 bases and J by 0 bases. The germline V gene encodes CDR1 SGHTS and CDR2 YDEGEE. The CDR3 sequence: CASSLWTGGSTDTQYF. CDR3 sequence (DNA): TGTGCCAGCAGCTTATGGACAGGGGGTAGCACAGATACGCAGTATTTT. Variable domain in full (rest from reference TRBV5-8 and TRBJ2-3): EAGVTQSPTHLIKTRGQQATLRCSPISGHTSVYWYQQALGLGLQFLLWYDEGEERNRGNFPPRFSGRQFPNYSSELNVNALELEDSALYLCASSLWTGGSTDTQYFGPGTRLTVL.

CDR3 DNA: TGTGCCAGCAGCCGTGCGGCCCGAGAGGCTAACTATGGCTACACCTTC. This encodes CASSRAAREANYGYTF. The gene calls are TRBV7-3 and TRBJ1-2; D gene ambiguous. Per germline, CDR1 SGHTA and CDR2 FQGTGA. The CDR3 length is 16 residues. Deletions cut 5 bases from V and 0 bases from J, with 16 bases between. The full variable domain, in which reference TRBV7-3 and TRBJ1-2 provide the parts outside the CDR3, is GAGVSQTPSNKVTEKGKYVELRCDPISGHTALYWYRQSLGQGPEFLIYFQGTGAADDSGLPNDRFFAVRPEGSVSTLKIQRTERGDSAVYLCASSRAAREANYGYTFGSGTRLTVV.

This clone has more than one count but fewer than ten. The sample carries other DNA sequences with the same CDR3. V gene TRBV19 combines with J gene TRBJ1-2; D gene ambiguous. The CDR3 has 14 residues. Between the trimmed V and J ends, which lost 1 base and 3 bases, there was a span of 9 bases. Germline CDR1 reads LNHDA; CDR2 reads SQIVND (reference sequence). The CDR3 loop is CASSIVGGDYGYTF. The CDR3 bases are TGTGCCAGTAGTATAGTGGGAGGCGACTATGGCTACACCTTC.

The chain links TRBV28 to TRBJ2-2; a possible D gene is TRBD1 (6 bases). The germline V gene encodes CDR1 MDHEN and CDR2 SYDVKM. The CDR3 totals 17 residues. V was pared by 4 bases and J by 2 bases, with 17 bases between. CDR3 amino acids: CASSSDRKPRNTGELFF. The CDR3 region has the DNA TGTGCCAGCAGTTCGGACAGAAAGCCGCGAAACACCGGGGAGCTGTTTTTT.

V usage is TRBV5-1 and J usage is TRBJ2-3; the match to TRBD2 covers 8 bases. J was trimmed by 3 bases and V by 3 bases; bases with no gene match: 9. The length of the CDR3 is 16 residues. Germline loops: CDR1 SGHRS, CDR2 YFSETQ. DNA for the CDR3: TGCGCCAGCAGCTCAGGGAGCGGGAGTCGGACAGATACGCAGTATTTT. Translation gives CASSSGSGSRTDTQYF.

The chain has TRBV7-6 and TRBJ2-7, with D possibly being TRBD1 (6 bases). Trimming shortened V by 2 bases and J by 3 bases, and 14 bases separated the two germline ends. Germline V gene data show CDR1 as SGHVS and CDR2 as FNYEAQ. This CDR3 spans 15 amino acids. The CDR3 spells CASSLYPPGDYEQYF. Here the CDR3 DNA reads TGTGCCAGCAGCTTATATCCCCCAGGGGACTACGAGCAGTACTTC.

The chain carries TRBV30 and TRBJ1-2; 9 nucleotides agree with TRBD1. V trimming: 2 bases; J trimming: 8 bases; junction bases outside the gene matches: 9. Germline V gene sequence: CDR1 GTSNPN, CDR2 SVGIG (reference sequence). The CDR3 length is 14 residues. CDR3 in amino acids: CAWSPTQGARGYTF. CDR3 DNA: TGTGCCTGGAGTCCAACACAGGGGGCGCGGGGCTACACCTTC.

The rearrangement joins TRBV19 to TRBJ2-7, with 9 bases matching TRBD2. This CDR3 has 14 residues. Looked up from germline, CDR1 is LNHDA and CDR2 is SQIVND (reference sequence). V lost 6 bases and J lost 4; bases outside the gene matches: 7. The CDR3 loop reads CASSSLAGRYEQYF. In nucleotides, the CDR3 is TGTGCCAGTAGCTCCCTAGCGGGACGATACGAGCAGTACTTC.

The chain combines TRBV19 with TRBJ2-2; 9 bases are a match to TRBD2. Trimming removed 2 bases from V and 4 bases from J; junction bases left unmatched: 5. The germline gives CDR1 LNHDA, CDR2 SQIVND (reference sequence). The CDR3 covers 16 residues. The CDR3 reads CASSISPAGGTGELFF. In DNA form, the CDR3 reads TGTGCCAGTAGTATATCCCCAGCGGGAGGCACCGGGGAGCTGTTTTTT.

V gene TRBV29-1 combines with J gene TRBJ2-5; possibly TRBD1 for D (5 bases). V was shortened by 4 bases and J by 5 bases, with 11 bases between the two germline ends. The CDR3 covers 12 residues. CDR1 and CDR2 from the germline V gene are SQVTM and ANQGSEA. In nucleotides, the CDR3 is TGCAGCGTTGGTAGCAGGGATGAGACCCAGTACTTC. Translation: CSVGSRDETQYF.

J is TRBJ2-1 and V is TRBV5-1, with 11 bases fitting TRBD2. The ends lost 3 bases at V and 2 bases at J; junction bases unmatched: 1. This CDR3 has 15 residues. The germline V gene encodes CDR1 SGHRS and CDR2 YFSETQ. The CDR3 DNA reads TGCGCCAGCAGCTCGACTAGCGGGACCTACAATGAGCAGTTCTTC. Its translation: CASSSTSGTYNEQFF.

This chain connects TRBV6-6 to TRBJ2-7; maybe TRBD1 (6 bases). CDR3 length: 12 amino acids. Between the trimmed V and J ends, which lost 2 bases and 4 bases, there was a span of 6 bases. The germline CDR1 and CDR2 sequences are MNHNY and SVGAGI (reference sequence). The CDR3 DNA follows: TGTGCCAGCAGTTACCAGGGGTACGAGCAGTACTTC. Translation: CASSYQGYEQYF.

V gene TRBV18 combines with J gene TRBJ1-4, with D possibly TRBD1 on 5 matching bases. This CDR3 is built from 16 residues. Per germline, CDR1 KGHSH and CDR2 LQKENI. V was shortened by 5 bases and J by 0 bases, with 13 bases between the two germline ends. The CDR3 DNA is TGTGCCAGCTCAAGCGGGGGGAGTGCAACTAATGAAAAACTGTTTTTT. Protein sequence: CASSSGGSATNEKLFF.

Turning to this clone: The sample has other DNA sequences that encode this CDR3 too. V and J are TRBV5-1 and TRBJ2-1; TRBD2 is a possible D gene (6 bases). Per the germline V gene, CDR1 is SGHRS and CDR2 is YFSETQ. This CDR3 is 14 amino acids long. V was cut by 7 bases and J by 8 bases, with 19 bases left in between. CDR3 amino acids: CASRLWDSDHEQFF. The CDR3 region has the DNA TGCGCCAGCCGGTTGTGGGACTCCGACCATGAGCAGTTCTTC.

This clone was seen a few times. CDR3 loop: CASSEIGDGELFF. Written as DNA, the CDR3 is TGTGCCAGCAGTGAAATAGGGGACGGGGAGCTGTTTTTT. This chain uses TRBV2 with TRBJ2-2; possible D gene TRBD1, 5 bases. The CDR3 runs 13 residues. CDR1 is SNHLY and CDR2 is FYNNEI in the germline V gene. V was pared by 2 bases and J by 7 bases, with 8 bases between. The variable domain in full, with the rest retrieved from reference TRBV2 and TRBJ2-2, is EPEVTQTPSHQVTQMGQEVILRCVPISNHLYFYWYRQILGQKVEFLVSFYNNEISEKSEIFDDQFSVERPDGSNFTLKIRSTKLEDSAMYFCASSEIGDGELFFGEGSRLTVL.

This clone occurred a few times. The junction departs from germline at one end; a sequencing error may be responsible. The chain recombines TRBV7-2 with TRBJ2-1; 10 bases map to TRBD2. The CDR3 extends over 13 amino acids. Germline assignment: CDR1 SGHTA and CDR2 FQGNSA. In DNA, the CDR3 is TGTGCCAGCAGCATAGCGGGAGGTCGTGAGCAGTTCTTC. This encodes CASSIAGGREQFF.

This clone has just a few counts. The chain carries TRBV28 and TRBJ1-5, with 7 bases lining up with TRBD1. The V gene's germline CDR1 is MDHEN and CDR2 SYDVKM. This CDR3 is 15 amino acids long. After removal of 3 bases from V and 0 bases from J, the junction contained 2 bases not matched to a gene. CDR3 protein: CASSFTGASNQPQHF. CDR3 sequence (DNA): TGTGCCAGCAGTTTTACAGGGGCTAGCAATCAGCCCCAGCATTTT.

The rearrangement links TRBV28 to TRBJ2-1; 9 bases map to TRBD2. CDR1 and CDR2 (germline): MDHEN, SYDVKM. V lost 6 bases to trimming and J lost 0 bases; unmatched junction nucleotides: 3. The CDR3 runs to 15 residues. For the CDR3, the DNA is TGTGCCAGCAGACTTAGCGGGAGCTCCTACAATGAGCAGTTCTTC. It is translated as CASRLSGSSYNEQFF.

The rearrangement links TRBV29-1 to TRBJ1-3; possible D gene TRBD1, 6 bases. The ends were cut back, 0 bases at V and 4 bases at J, with 19 bases in the middle. The CDR3 runs 17 residues. Germline CDR1 and CDR2: SQVTM and ANQGSEA. The CDR3 reads CSVEDPEDRSWGNTIYF. CDR3 in DNA: TGCAGCGTTGAAGATCCCGAAGACAGGTCGTGGGGAAACACCATATATTTT.